A selection of T cell receptor beta chains follows, all from one sample in a study of shared clonotypes between healthy human individuals. Only in-frame clones appear in the TCRdb table, and some are missing; sequencing was by immunoSEQ multiplex PCR. The sample holds under 300,000 clones, 60% to 80% seen once. Sequencing was carried out using memory CD4+ T cells sorted from blood. These receptors originate from a man aged 25 to 40 in good health. The CDR3 runs from the conserved cysteine through the conserved F or W. D genes are given only for firm matches. Clone size, where shown, is once, few, many, or a class for clones that have expanded.

>TRBV5-1|NA|TRBJ2-3|NA
TGCGCCAGCAGCCCTGGGACATCCGGAGATACGCAGTATTTT
CASSPGTSGDTQYF
>TRBV23-1|NA|TRBJ2-3|NA
TGCGCCAGCAGTCGAACGAAGGAGGCCGCTAGCACAGATACGCAGTATTTT
CASSRTKEAASTDTQYF
>TRBV7-2|few|TRBJ2-6|NA
TGTGCCAGCAGCTCTCGACAGATAAACGTCCTGACTTTC
CASSSRQINVLTF
>TRBV5-1|NA|TRBJ2-7|NA
TGCGCCAGCAGCTTGAACTCCTACGAGCAGTACTTC
CASSLNSYEQYF
>TRBV10-3|NA|TRBJ2-7|NA
TGTGCCATCAGTGAGTCGATCATCGGGCGATATGAGCAGTACTTC
CAISESIIGRYEQYF
>TRBV7-2|NA|TRBJ2-5|NA
TGTGCCAGCAGCTCGTCCATTGGGGGGACCCAGTACTTC
CASSSSIGGTQYF
>TRBV15|NA|TRBJ2-5|NA
TGTGCCACCAGCAGACGGGGGCAGGGAGGAGAGACCCAGTACTTC
CATSRRGQGGETQYF
>TRBV28|NA|TRBJ2-7|NA
TGTGCCAGCAGTTTAATCGGTTACGAGCAGTACTTC
CASSLIGYEQYF
>TRBV4-1|NA|TRBJ2-7|TRBD1
TGCGCCAGCAGCCAGGCTCCGGACAGGGGGGACTACGAGCAGTACTTC
CASSQAPDRGDYEQYF
>TRBV10-3|NA|TRBJ1-1|TRBD1
TGTGCCATCGGACCAGGTCGGGACAGAATGAACACTGAAGCTTTCTTT
CAIGPGRDRMNTEAFF
>TRBV11-2|NA|TRBJ2-6|TRBD1
TGTGCCAGCAGCTTAGTGAGGGGCAGGGGGCACGATGGGGCCAACGTCCTGACTTTC
CASSLVRGRGHDGANVLTF
>TRBV28|NA|TRBJ1-1|NA
TGTGCCGCCGATCGGACCTCGAACACTGAAGCTTTCTTT
CAADRTSNTEAFF
>TRBV10-1|NA|TRBJ2-3|TRBD1
TGCGCCAGCAGTGAGAATCTAGGCGGACAGGGGGGCACAGATACGCAGTATTTT
CASSENLGGQGGTDTQYF
>TRBV18|many|TRBJ1-1|NA
TGTGCCAGCTCACCACCAGGGGACGACACTGAAGCTTTCTTT
CASSPPGDDTEAFF
>TRBV5-6|NA|TRBJ2-7|NA
TGTGCCAGCAGCTTGGGGGCGGGGTCATACGAGCAGTACTTC
CASSLGAGSYEQYF
>TRBV4-3|NA|TRBJ2-6|NA
TGCGCCAGCAGCCAGGTAGAAGGACAGCTAAGCAAAAACTCTGGGGCCAACGTCCTGACTTTC
CASSQVEGQLSKNSGANVLTF
>TRBV6-1|NA|TRBJ1-5|NA
TGTGCCAGCAGTGAAAGGCAGGGATTTCAGCCCCAGCATTTT
CASSERQGFQPQHF
>TRBV19|few|TRBJ1-2|NA
TGTGCCAGTAGTATCTCCGTATACAGCTACACCTTC
CASSISVYSYTF
>TRBV27|NA|TRBJ2-1|TRBD2
TGTGCCAGCAGCCGGACTAGCGGTTACAATGAGCAGTTCTTC
CASSRTSGYNEQFF
>TRBV27|NA|TRBJ1-1|NA
TGTGCCAGCAGTTTATCGCAGGGGCGCACTGAAGCTTTCTTT
CASSLSQGRTEAFF
>TRBV5-1|few|TRBJ1-2|NA
TGCGCCAGCAGCTTGGAGGGAGGAGGCTACACCTTC
CASSLEGGGYTF
>TRBV7-2|NA|TRBJ2-7|TRBD2
TGTGCCAGCAGCTTCCTACGGACTAGCGAGAGATACGAGCAGTACTTC
CASSFLRTSERYEQYF